The rows below give T cell receptor beta chains drawn from one sample of a study of early stage breast cancer tumors. The repertoire was sequenced with immunoSEQ multiplex PCR; TCRdb's copy has only in-frame clones and lacks some. Of 30,000 to 35,000 clones in the sample, roughly four fifths were seen once. The sample comprised blood. These receptors were collected from a person aged 40 to 49 with breast cancer. Both conserved end residues are part of each CDR3. D genes are given only for firm matches. A clone size is listed for some rows: how often the clone was seen (once, few, many), or a class if it is expanded.

TRBJ1-5,few,-,16,TRBV7-8,TGTGCCAGCAGCTTAGAAGCGAGGGGGGGAAATCAGCCCCAGCATTTT,CASSLEARGGNQPQHF
TRBJ1-5,-,-,14,TRBV27,TGTGCCAGCAGTTGGAGTGGGGGCAATCAGCCCCAGCATTTT,CASSWSGGNQPQHF
TRBJ2-7,-,TRBD1,14,TRBV7-2,TGTGCCAGCAGCTTAGAGACAGGGGCCTACGAGCAGTACTTC,CASSLETGAYEQYF
TRBJ2-2,once,TRBD2,16,TRBV11-3,TGTGCCAGTTTCGGCGGGAGGGCCGGGTACACCGGGGAGCTGTTTTTT,CASFGGRAGYTGELFF
TRBJ1-1,-,-,15,TRBV7-6,TGTGCCAGCAGCTTGGGGGGGGATTCGGGCACTGAAGCTTTCTTT,CASSLGGDSGTEAFF
TRBJ2-6,-,TRBD1,18,TRBV5-4,TGTGCCAGCAGCCTCGACAGGGGGCAAACTACTGGGGCCAACGTCCTGACTTTC,CASSLDRGQTTGANVLTF
TRBJ2-3,once,-,15,TRBV7-6,TGTGCCAGCAGCTTAGCGCGACGGGATGACGATACGCAGTATTTT,CASSLARRDDDTQYF
TRBJ2-3,-,-,11,TRBV19,TGTGCCAGTAGGGAACGGGAAGCGCAGTATTTT,CASREREAQYF
TRBJ1-4,-,-,12,TRBV10-3,TGTGCCAGCCGGGACGAAGATGAAAAACTGTTTTTT,CASRDEDEKLFF
TRBJ2-3,once,-,16,TRBV15,TGTGCCACCAGCAGCGCTCTCCCGGGACTGGGGGACCTGCAGTATTTT,CATSSALPGLGDLQYF
TRBJ2-5,-,-,14,TRBV7-2,TGTGCCAGCAGCCCCCTGGCGGGGAGTGAGACCCAGTACTTC,CASSPLAGSETQYF
TRBJ2-1,-,-,15,TRBV7-3,TGTGCCAGCAGCTCCCGGGGCAGCTCCTACAATGAGCAGTTCTTC,CASSSRGSSYNEQFF
TRBJ1-5,-,TRBD1,15,TRBV28,TGTGCCAGCAGCCCTCCGGACAGGGATGATCAGCCCCAGCATTTT,CASSPPDRDDQPQHF
TRBJ2-3,-,-,15,TRBV18,TGTGCCAGCTCACCACCGGTGGCAGGCACAGATACGCAGTATTTT,CASSPPVAGTDTQYF
TRBJ1-1,-,-,12,TRBV28,TGTGCCAGCAGTTGGGGTGCTGGCGAAGCTTTCTTT,CASSWGAGEAFF
TRBJ2-4,-,TRBD2,17,TRBV11-3,TGTGCCAGCAGCTTAGACGCGGGGCGGGGGGCCAAAAACATTCAGTACTTC,CASSLDAGRGAKNIQYF
TRBJ2-1,-,TRBD2,15,TRBV7-2,TGTGCCAGCAGCTTAGGTGGACTAGCGGGTACTTTTCAGTTCTTC,CASSLGGLAGTFQFF
TRBJ2-1,-,-,15,TRBV11-3,TGTGCCAGCAGCCCCGCCCTAAGTTGGAACAATGAGCAGTTCTTC,CASSPALSWNNEQFF
TRBJ1-3,medium-sized,-,14,TRBV27,TGTGCCAGCAGTTTATCGGGGGTTGGAAACACCATATATTTT,CASSLSGVGNTIYF
TRBJ2-1,-,-,15,TRBV6-1,TGTGCCAGCCCAGGCCAGGGACGCTACTACAATGAGCAGTTCTTC,CASPGQGRYYNEQFF
TRBJ1-1,-,-,13,TRBV29-1,TGCAGCGTTGAGGCTCAGGGGCCGGGTGAAGCTTTCTTT,CSVEAQGPGEAFF
TRBJ2-1,few,TRBD2,14,TRBV7-9,TGTGCCAGCAGCCCTGAAGCGGGAGGGAATGAGCAGTTCTTC,CASSPEAGGNEQFF
TRBJ1-5,-,-,16,TRBV15,TGTGCCACCAGCAGGAGGGGTAGGGGGGGCAATCAGCCCCAGCATTTT,CATSRRGRGGNQPQHF
TRBJ2-6,-,-,14,TRBV6-1,TGTGCCAGCAGTGAACTAGCTGGGGCCAACGTCCTGACTTTC,CASSELAGANVLTF
TRBJ2-1,-,-,15,TRBV11-3,TGTGCCAGCCAGGAAAACGCACAGATCTACAATGAGCAGTTCTTC,CASQENAQIYNEQFF
TRBJ2-2,once,TRBD2,19,TRBV7-9,TGTGCCAGCAGCTTAGTTGGGCGGACTAGCGGGGCGAACACCGGGGAGCTGTTTTTT,CASSLVGRTSGANTGELFF